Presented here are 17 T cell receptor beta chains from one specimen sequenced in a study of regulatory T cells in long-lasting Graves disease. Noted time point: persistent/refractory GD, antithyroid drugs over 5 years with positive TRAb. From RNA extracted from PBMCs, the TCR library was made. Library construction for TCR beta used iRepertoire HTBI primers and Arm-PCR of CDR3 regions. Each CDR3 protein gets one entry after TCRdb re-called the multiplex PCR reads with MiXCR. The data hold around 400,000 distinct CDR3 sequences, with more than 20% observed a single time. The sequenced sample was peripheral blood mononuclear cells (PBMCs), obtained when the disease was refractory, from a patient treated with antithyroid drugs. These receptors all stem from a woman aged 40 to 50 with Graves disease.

This CDR3 is CASSLLAGGSVVTGELFF. CDR3 DNA: TGTGCCAGTAGTCTACTAGCGGGAGGGAGTGTAGTTACCGGGGAGCTGTTTTTT. V usage is TRBV19 and J usage is TRBJ2-2; 13 bases align to TRBD2. Trimming at V came to 5 bases and at J to 5 bases, leaving 11 bases not matched to a gene. CDR1 is LNHDA, CDR2 SQIVND, per germline (reference sequence). There are 18 residues in the CDR3.

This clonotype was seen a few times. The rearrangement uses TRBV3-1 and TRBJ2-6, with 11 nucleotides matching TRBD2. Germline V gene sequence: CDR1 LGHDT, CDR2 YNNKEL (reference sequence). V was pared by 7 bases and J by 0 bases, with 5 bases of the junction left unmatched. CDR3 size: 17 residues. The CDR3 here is CASTITSGGSGANVLTF. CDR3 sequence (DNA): TGTGCCAGCACCATAACTAGCGGGGGCTCTGGGGCCAACGTCCTGACTTTC.

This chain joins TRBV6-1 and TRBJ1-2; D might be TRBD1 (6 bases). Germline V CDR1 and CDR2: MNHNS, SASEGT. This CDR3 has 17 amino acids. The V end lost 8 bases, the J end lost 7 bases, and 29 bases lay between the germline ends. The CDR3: CASSGTRTRNNYVGYTF. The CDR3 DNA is TGTGCCAGCTCCGGGACACGCACACGTAATAACTATGTTGGCTACACCTTC.

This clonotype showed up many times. This CDR3 reads CASSFTGVGSPLHF. The CDR3 DNA reads as TGTGCCAGCAGTTTCACAGGGGTAGGTTCACCCCTCCACTTT. The rearrangement uses TRBV28 and TRBJ1-6; 7 bases fit TRBD1. Germline CDR1 MDHEN, CDR2 SYDVKM. The CDR3 sequence is 14 residues long. The V segment lost 3 bases and the J segment 9 bases; nucleotides outside the gene matches: 5.

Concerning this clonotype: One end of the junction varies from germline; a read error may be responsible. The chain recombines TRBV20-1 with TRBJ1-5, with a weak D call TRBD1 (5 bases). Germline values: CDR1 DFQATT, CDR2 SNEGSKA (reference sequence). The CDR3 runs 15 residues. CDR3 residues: CSAKEGAVSNQPQHF. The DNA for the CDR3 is TGCAGCGCTAAGGAAGGGGCTGTTAGCAATCAGCCCCAGCATTTT.

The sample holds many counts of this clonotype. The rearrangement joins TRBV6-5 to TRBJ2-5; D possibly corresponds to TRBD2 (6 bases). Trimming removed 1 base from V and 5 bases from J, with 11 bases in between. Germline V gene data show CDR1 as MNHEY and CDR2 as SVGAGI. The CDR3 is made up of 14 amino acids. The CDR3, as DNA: TGTGCCAGCAGTTACTTCGGGAGCGGTGAGACCCAGTACTTC. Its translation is CASSYFGSGETQYF.

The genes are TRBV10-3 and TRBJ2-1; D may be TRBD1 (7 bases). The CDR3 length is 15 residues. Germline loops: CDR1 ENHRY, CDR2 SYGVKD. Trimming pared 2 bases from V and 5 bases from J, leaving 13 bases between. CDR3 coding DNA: TGTGCCATCAGTGAGGAGGGGGCGGGGAACAATGAGCAGTTCTTC. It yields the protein CAISEEGAGNNEQFF.

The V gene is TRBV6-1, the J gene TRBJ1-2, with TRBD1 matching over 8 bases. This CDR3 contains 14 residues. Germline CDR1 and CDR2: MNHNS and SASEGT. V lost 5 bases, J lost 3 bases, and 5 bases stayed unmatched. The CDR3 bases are TGTGCCAGCAGTCCCGACAGGGGACACTATGGCTACACCTTC. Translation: CASSPDRGHYGYTF.

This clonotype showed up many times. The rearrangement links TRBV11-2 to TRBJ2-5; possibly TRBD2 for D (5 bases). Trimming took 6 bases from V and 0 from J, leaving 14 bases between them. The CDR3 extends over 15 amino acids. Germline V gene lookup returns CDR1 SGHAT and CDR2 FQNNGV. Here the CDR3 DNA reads TGTGCCAGCAGGAGAGCGGCGGCGTACCAAGAGACCCAGTACTTC. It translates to CASRRAAAYQETQYF.

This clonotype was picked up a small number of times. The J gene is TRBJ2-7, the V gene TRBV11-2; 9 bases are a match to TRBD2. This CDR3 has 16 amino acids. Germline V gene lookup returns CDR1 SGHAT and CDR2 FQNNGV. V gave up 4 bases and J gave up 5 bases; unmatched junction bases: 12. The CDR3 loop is CASSSRGAGGPNEQYF. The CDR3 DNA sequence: TGTGCCAGCAGCTCCCGAGGGGCGGGAGGGCCCAACGAGCAGTACTTC.

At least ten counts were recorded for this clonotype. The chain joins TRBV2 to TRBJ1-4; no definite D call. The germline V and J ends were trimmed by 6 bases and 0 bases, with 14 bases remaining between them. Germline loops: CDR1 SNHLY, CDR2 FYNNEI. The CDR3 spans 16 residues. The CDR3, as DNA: TGTGCCAGCAGCCGGGATGTGGGTACAACTAATGAAAAACTGTTTTTT. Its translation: CASSRDVGTTNEKLFF.

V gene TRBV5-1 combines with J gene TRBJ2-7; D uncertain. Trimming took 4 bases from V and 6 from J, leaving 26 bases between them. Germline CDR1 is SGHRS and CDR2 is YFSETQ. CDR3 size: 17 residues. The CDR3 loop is CASSPNKKFQTRPEQYF. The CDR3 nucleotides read TGCGCCAGCAGCCCGAATAAAAAGTTCCAGACCCGGCCCGAGCAGTACTTC.

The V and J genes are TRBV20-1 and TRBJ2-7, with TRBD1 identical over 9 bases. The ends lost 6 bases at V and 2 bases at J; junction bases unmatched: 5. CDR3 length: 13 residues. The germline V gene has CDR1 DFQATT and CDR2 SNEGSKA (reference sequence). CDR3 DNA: TGCAGTGCAACAGGGACAGGGACCTACGAGCAGTACTTC. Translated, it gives CSATGTGTYEQYF.

The DNA for the CDR3 is TGTGCCAGCAGCCCTACAAGGGGGACCGGGACGGGTGAAAAACTGTTTTTT. It codes for CASSPTRGTGTGEKLFF. This chain connects TRBV3-1 to TRBJ1-4; tentative D call: TRBD1 (6 bases). CDR1 and CDR2 from the germline V gene are LGHDT and YNNKEL (reference sequence). V shed 4 bases and J shed 7 bases, with 22 bases lying between them. The CDR3 is 17 residues long.

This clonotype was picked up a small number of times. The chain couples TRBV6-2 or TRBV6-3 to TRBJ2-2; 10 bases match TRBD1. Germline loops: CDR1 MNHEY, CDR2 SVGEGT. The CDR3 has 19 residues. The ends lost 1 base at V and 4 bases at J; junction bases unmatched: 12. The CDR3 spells CASSYWGPDRGRSTGELFF. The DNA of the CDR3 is TGTGCCAGCAGTTACTGGGGCCCAGACAGGGGGCGTAGCACCGGGGAGCTGTTTTTT.

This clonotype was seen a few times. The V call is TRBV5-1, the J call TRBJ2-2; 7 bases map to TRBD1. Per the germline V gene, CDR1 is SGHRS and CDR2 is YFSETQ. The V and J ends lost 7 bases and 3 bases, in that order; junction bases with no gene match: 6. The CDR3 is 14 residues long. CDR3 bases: TGCGCCAGCGACCTTGGACAGGACACCGGGGAGCTGTTTTTT. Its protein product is CASDLGQDTGELFF.

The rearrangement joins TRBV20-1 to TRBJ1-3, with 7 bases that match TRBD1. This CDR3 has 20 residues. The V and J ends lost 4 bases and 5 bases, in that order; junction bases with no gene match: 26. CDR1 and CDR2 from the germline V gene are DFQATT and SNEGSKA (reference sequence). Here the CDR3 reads CSATPAVGAGGRTQRNTIYF. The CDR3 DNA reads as TGCAGTGCTACCCCTGCCGTGGGAGCAGGGGGGCGTACCCAGCGAAACACCATATATTTT.